This record covers a single T cell receptor (beta chain). This sample is part of a study of blood T cell repertoires in COVID-19. Repertoires were generated with immunoSEQ multiplex PCR, while TCRdb's copy carries only in-frame clones and drops some. The sample shows around 240,000 clones, about 90% of them seen only once. The germline V gene has CDR1 MNHEY and CDR2 SVGAGI. With 0 bases clipped from V and 11 bases from J, the junction kept 8 bases outside the gene matches. There are 15 residues in the CDR3. The sequenced sample was peripheral blood. V is TRBV6-5 and J is TRBJ2-3; 10 bases map to TRBD2. The TCR comes from a woman aged 25 to 45 who had recovered from COVID-19. CDR3 in amino acids: CASSYSRLAGVGQYF. DNA for the CDR3: TGTGCCAGCAGTTACTCGAGGCTAGCGGGGGTAGGGCAGTATTTT.